Listed here are 23 T cell receptor beta chains from one sample, sequenced in a study of vaccination and CD4 T cells after COVID-19. Researchers used the Oncomine TCR Beta short-read assay to sequence DNA from cultured CD4+ T cells. Using its own MiXCR run on the PCR reads, TCRdb lists one record per CDR3 protein. This table holds 24,000 or so distinct CDR3 sequences, approximately 39% found once. Treatment here: approximately 9-day PBMC culture with coronavirus spike peptide pools or control peptides (ViraFEST assay). The antigens for these receptors are not known. Sequenced material: CD4+ T cells from blood, cultured in vitro. The receptors were sampled from a human donor who had recovered from COVID-19.

The V gene is TRBV4-3, the J gene TRBJ2-3; maybe TRBD1 (5 bases). Trimming removed 1 base from V and 4 bases from J, with 24 bases in between. CDR1 is LGHNA and CDR2 is YSLEER in the germline V gene. The CDR3 length is 19 residues. The CDR3 DNA is TGCGCCAGCAGCCAAGCGCCCTGGCAGGGATTTGATAACGCAGATACGCAGTATTTT. It yields the protein CASSQAPWQGFDNADTQYF.

This chain connects TRBV5-4 to TRBJ2-5; the D gene is possibly TRBD2 (6 bases). V was cut by 0 bases and J by 6 bases, with 18 bases left in between. From germline, CDR1 is SGHNT and CDR2 YYREEE (reference sequence). The CDR3 spans 16 residues. The CDR3 here is CASSLANRGGGKTQYF. For the CDR3, the DNA is TGTGCCAGCAGCTTGGCCAATAGAGGAGGAGGGAAGACCCAGTACTTC.

The rearrangement joins TRBV5-5 to TRBJ1-5; possibly TRBD1 for D (6 bases). V was trimmed by 4 bases and J by 4 bases, leaving 12 bases between them. Germline V gives CDR1 SGHKS, CDR2 YYEKEE (reference sequence). The CDR3 is made up of 14 amino acids. This CDR3 reads CASSPGGGNQPQHF. As DNA, the CDR3 is TGTGCCAGCAGCCCCGGAGGGGGGAATCAGCCCCAGCATTTT.

The rearrangement links TRBV28 to TRBJ2-7, with 10 bases lining up with TRBD2. This CDR3 comprises 16 residues. From germline, CDR1 is MDHEN and CDR2 SYDVKM. V dropped 7 bases and J dropped 0; count of bases not matched to a gene: 9. The CDR3 reads CASTLSGGISSYEQYF. Written as DNA, the CDR3 is TGTGCCAGCACTCTTAGCGGGGGGATTAGCTCCTACGAGCAGTACTTC.

V gene TRBV19 combines with J gene TRBJ1-6, with a tentative D call TRBD1 (5 bases). CDR3 length: 14 amino acids. Trimming removed 0 bases from V and 10 bases from J, with 10 bases in between. Germline V gene sequence: CDR1 LNHDA, CDR2 SQIVND (reference sequence). CDR3 sequence (DNA): TGTGCCAGTAGTATAGAGGGACGGGGGTCACCCCTCCACTTT. Protein product: CASSIEGRGSPLHF.

The chain links TRBV7-9 to TRBJ2-3, with D perhaps matching TRBD2 (6 bases). The CDR3 has 15 amino acids. The V end was cut by 4 bases, the J end by 0 bases, with 11 bases between. Per germline, CDR1 SEHNR and CDR2 FQNEAQ (reference sequence). The CDR3 DNA reads as TGTGCCAGCAGCTCACGACTAGAAAGCACAGATACGCAGTATTTT. This codes for CASSSRLESTDTQYF.

The chain uses TRBV19 and TRBJ1-6; no firm D call. Germline CDR1 and CDR2: LNHDA and SQIVND (reference sequence). CDR3 length: 14 residues. V gave up 2 bases and J gave up 7 bases, with 9 bases separating them. The CDR3 loop is CASSIMGANSPLHF. The CDR3 DNA sequence: TGTGCCAGTAGTATAATGGGAGCAAATTCACCCCTCCACTTT. The variable domain in full, completed from reference TRBV19 and TRBJ1-6, reads DGGITQSPKYLFRKEGQNVTLSCEQNLNHDAMYWYRQDPGQGLRLIYYSQIVNDFQKGDIAEGYSVSREKKESFPLTVTSAQKNPTAFYLCASSIMGANSPLHFGNGTRLTVT.

The chain joins TRBV6-2 or TRBV6-3 to TRBJ2-7; D is perhaps TRBD2 (5 bases). Trimming shortened V by 0 bases and J by 6 bases, and 15 bases separated the two germline ends. This CDR3 has 15 residues. Germline V gene data show CDR1 as MNHEY and CDR2 as SVGEGT. The CDR3 is CASSYSTQTNGEQYF. In nucleotides, the CDR3 is TGTGCCAGCAGTTACTCGACTCAGACTAACGGCGAGCAGTACTTC.

This clonotype was recorded a few times. CDR3: CSARDWGDSYSNQPQHF. DNA of the CDR3: TGCAGTGCTAGAGATTGGGGGGACAGTTATAGCAATCAGCCCCAGCATTTT. This rearrangement joins TRBV20-1 to TRBJ1-5, with 7 bases aligning to TRBD1. Germline V gives CDR1 DFQATT, CDR2 SNEGSKA (reference sequence). The CDR3 consists of 17 residues. With 0 bases clipped from V and 0 bases from J, the junction kept 8 bases outside the gene matches.

The V call is TRBV6-2 or TRBV6-3, the J call TRBJ2-5; D is unclear. The CDR3 totals 13 residues. Germline CDR1 reads MNHEY; CDR2 reads SVGEGT. The germline V and J ends were trimmed by 2 bases and 1 base, with 5 bases remaining between them. The CDR3 sequence: CASSYHGQETQYF. DNA of the CDR3: TGTGCCAGCAGTTACCACGGCCAAGAGACCCAGTACTTC.

The chain couples TRBV6-5 to TRBJ2-2; 7 bases map to TRBD2. Per the germline V gene, CDR1 is MNHEY and CDR2 is SVGAGI. The V and J ends lost 2 bases and 5 bases, in that order; junction bases with no gene match: 8. This CDR3 contains 16 residues. DNA of the CDR3: TGTGCCAGCAGTTACCGGGCGGGAGCAGGAACCGGGGAGCTGTTTTTT. Amino acid sequence: CASSYRAGAGTGELFF.

This clonotype was counted a few times. J is TRBJ1-2 and V is TRBV20-1; 8 bases are a match to TRBD1. Losses at the gene ends were 6 bases for V and 6 bases for J; bases not matched to a gene: 6. The CDR3 sequence is 12 residues long. The V gene's germline CDR1 is DFQATT and CDR2 SNEGSKA (reference sequence). The CDR3 sequence: CSAPNRGDGYTF. As DNA, the CDR3 is TGCAGTGCCCCTAACAGGGGGGATGGCTACACCTTC.

The chain recombines TRBV19 with TRBJ2-3; no clear D gene. The germline CDR1 and CDR2 sequences are LNHDA and SQIVND (reference sequence). Deletions cut 4 bases from V and 4 bases from J, with 15 bases between. The CDR3 spans 15 residues. The CDR3 nucleotides are TGTGCCAGTAGTAAACGGACCGGATCCGCAGATACGCAGTATTTT. The encoded protein is CASSKRTGSADTQYF. The full variable domain, its missing parts supplied by reference TRBV19 and TRBJ2-3, is DGGITQSPKYLFRKEGQNVTLSCEQNLNHDAMYWYRQDPGQGLRLIYYSQIVNDFQKGDIAEGYSVSREKKESFPLTVTSAQKNPTAFYLCASSKRTGSADTQYFGPGTRLTVL.

This clonotype was observed a single time. The chain uses TRBV11-3 and TRBJ1-6; TRBD1 aligns across 8 bases. V trimming: 0 bases; J trimming: 6 bases; junction bases outside the gene matches: 4. The germline CDR1 and CDR2 sequences are SGHNT and YENEEA. This CDR3 has 16 residues. CDR3 sequence (DNA): TGTGCCAGCAGCTTAGATGGACAGGGTCGTAATTCACCCCTCCACTTT. It codes for CASSLDGQGRNSPLHF.

This rearrangement joins TRBV28 to TRBJ1-1, with D perhaps TRBD1 (6 bases). The CDR3 extends over 13 amino acids. The ends were cut back, 4 bases at V and 5 bases at J, with 11 bases in the middle. Germline CDR1 reads MDHEN; CDR2 reads SYDVKM. For the CDR3, the DNA is TGTGCCAGCAGTTGGACAGTGGATACTGAAGCTTTCTTT. Protein sequence: CASSWTVDTEAFF.

The chain carries TRBV6-5 and TRBJ2-3; a possible D gene is TRBD2 (5 bases). V lost 2 bases to trimming and J lost 5 bases, with 8 bases between them. Germline-derived CDR1 and CDR2 are MNHEY and SVGAGI. This CDR3 has 13 amino acids. CDR3 in amino acids: CASSYVAGDTQYF. CDR3 bases: TGTGCCAGCAGTTACGTTGCGGGAGATACGCAGTATTTT.

The chain joins TRBV10-1 to TRBJ2-3, with a possible D match to TRBD1 (5 bases). Looked up from germline, CDR1 is WNHNN and CDR2 is SYGVQD (reference sequence). The CDR3 runs 15 residues. The V gene lost 6 bases and the J gene lost 0 bases, with 13 bases spanning the gap. CDR3: CASRLQAPSTDTQYF. The CDR3 DNA reads as TGCGCCAGCAGATTACAGGCGCCGAGCACAGATACGCAGTATTTT.

This clonotype was recorded a few times. The chain carries TRBV7-2 and TRBJ2-4; TRBD2 matches 9 bases. J gave up 15 bases and V 1 base, and 7 bases lay outside the gene matches. Germline V CDR1 and CDR2: SGHTA, FQGNSA. This CDR3 is built from 13 residues. The CDR3 reads CASSLVASGEGYF. Here the CDR3 DNA reads TGTGCCAGCAGCTTAGTGGCTAGCGGGGAGGGGTACTTC.

V is TRBV7-2 and J is TRBJ2-4; the match to TRBD2 covers 7 bases. The CDR3 loop spans 13 amino acids. CDR1 SGHTA and CDR2 FQGNSA come from the germline V gene. With V trimmed by 5 bases and J by 13 bases, 11 bases remained unmatched. DNA of the CDR3: TGTGCCAGCAGCGGGGGAGGGGTAGGGGCCCAGTACTTC. Amino acid sequence: CASSGGGVGAQYF.

The chain employs TRBV29-1 and TRBJ1-1; 9 bases line up with TRBD1. After removal of 6 bases from V and 2 bases from J, the junction contained 4 bases not matched to a gene. The CDR3 runs to 13 residues. CDR1 SQVTM and CDR2 ANQGSEA come from the germline V gene. The chain's CDR3 is CSVWTGVNTEAFF. As DNA, the CDR3 is TGCAGCGTCTGGACAGGGGTCAACACTGAAGCTTTCTTT. Full variable domain (missing parts from reference TRBV29-1 and TRBJ1-1): SAVISQKPSRDICQRGTSLTIQCQVDSQVTMMFWYRQQPGQSLTLIATANQGSEATYESGFVIDKFPISRPNLTFSTLTVSNMSPEDSSIYLCSVWTGVNTEAFFGQGTRLTVV.

This chain connects TRBV18 to TRBJ1-1; tentative D call: TRBD1 (6 bases). CDR3 length: 14 residues. Trimming took off 5 bases at V and 0 bases at J, with 10 bases between the two ends. Germline assignment: CDR1 KGHSH and CDR2 LQKENI. DNA of the CDR3: TGTGCCAGCTCAAATGGACAGATGAACACTGAAGCTTTCTTT. It yields the protein CASSNGQMNTEAFF.

The chain couples TRBV4-3 to TRBJ2-7; no clear D. This CDR3 spans 15 amino acids. CDR1 and CDR2 (germline): LGHNA, YSLEER. With 0 bases removed from V and 3 bases from J, the gap between germline ends came to 12 bases. The DNA for the CDR3 is TGCGCCAGCAGCCAAGATAGTATCCCATACTACGAGCAGTACTTC. As protein: CASSQDSIPYYEQYF.

This clonotype was counted only a few times. V usage is TRBV20-1 and J usage is TRBJ2-1; D is perhaps TRBD1 or TRBD2 (5 bases each). The CDR3 runs 15 residues. Germline CDR1 reads DFQATT; CDR2 reads SNEGSKA (reference sequence). Trimming pared 3 bases from V and 0 bases from J, leaving 12 bases between. The CDR3 nucleotides read TGCAGTGCTAGTTCGGGGCCCAGCTCCTACAATGAGCAGTTCTTC. Translation gives CSASSGPSSYNEQFF.